The 32 T cell receptor beta chains below come from one sample, sequenced in a study of T-cell reconstitution after alpha-beta-depleted transplantation in children (TCRdb year 2016). Libraries were built with PCR. Sequencing instrument: Illumina HiSeq 2500. TCR libraries were prepared with molecular barcoding, using unique molecular identifiers to normalize TCRbeta repertoire quantification. TCRdb applied fastp at Q25 and MiXCR to the public reads, then kept only in-frame beta chains. Each CDR3 protein appears once, grouped with its most common genes and DNA. In this sample the table shows approximately 340,000 distinct CDR3 sequences, over 9% of which occur a single time. The ten largest clones take up about 2.3% of the sample. The source material was PBMCs from the stem cell graft donor, sampled from the stem cell graft. All receptors derive from a human donor who donated a stem cell graft to a child with acute lymphoblastic leukemia.

The V and J genes are TRBV5-1 and TRBJ1-1; the D gene is possibly TRBD1 (5 bases). This CDR3 spans 15 amino acids. Trimming removed 3 bases at V and 4 bases at J, with 16 bases between. Germline-derived CDR1 and CDR2 are SGHRS and YFSETQ. In DNA, the CDR3 is TGCGCCAGCAGCTCCTCGGGCAGGGAGGGCACTGAAGCTTTCTTT. Its protein is CASSSSGREGTEAFF. The full variable domain, in which reference TRBV5-1 and TRBJ1-1 provide the parts outside the CDR3, is KAGVTQTPRYLIKTRGQQVTLSCSPISGHRSVSWYQQTPGQGLQFLFEYFSETQRNKGNFPGRFSGRQFSNSRSEMNVSTLELGDSALYLCASSSSGREGTEAFFGQGTRLTVV.

Ten or more counts support this clonotype. This rearrangement joins TRBV7-2 to TRBJ1-4; D gene unclear. Between the trimmed V and J ends, which lost 5 bases and 8 bases, there was a span of 12 bases. Germline V gene lookup returns CDR1 SGHTA and CDR2 FQGNSA. CDR3 length: 13 residues. The CDR3 loop is CASSLRVNEKLFF. Written as DNA, the CDR3 is TGTGCCAGCAGCCTCCGGGTCAACGAAAAACTGTTTTTT.

The V call is TRBV12-3 or TRBV12-4, the J call TRBJ1-1; 8 nucleotides match TRBD1. The CDR3 has 14 amino acids. The V segment lost 6 bases and the J segment 0 bases; nucleotides outside the gene matches: 3. This CDR3 reads CASSSGGLNTEAFF. CDR3 DNA: TGTGCCAGCAGCTCAGGGGGCTTGAACACTGAAGCTTTCTTT.

The V and J genes are TRBV28 and TRBJ2-5; no definite D call. From germline, CDR1 is MDHEN and CDR2 SYDVKM. CDR3 length: 12 amino acids. The V end was cut by 6 bases, the J end by 5 bases, with 10 bases between. Written as DNA, the CDR3 is TGTGCCAGCAGCCAACCATGGGAGACCCAGTACTTC. It specifies CASSQPWETQYF.

This clonotype showed up just a few times. The gene calls are TRBV28 and TRBJ2-1; a possible D gene is TRBD2 (5 bases). Trimming took 5 bases from V and 2 from J, leaving 19 bases between them. Germline V gene lookup returns CDR1 MDHEN and CDR2 SYDVKM. The CDR3 is 17 amino acids. In DNA, the CDR3 is TGTGCCAGCAGTCCCTCCCTCGCGGGCCGAACCTACAATGAGCAGTTCTTC. Translated: CASSPSLAGRTYNEQFF. Complete variable domain (other parts from reference TRBV28 and TRBJ2-1): DVKVTQSSRYLVKRTGEKVFLECVQDMDHENMFWYRQDPGLGLRLIYFSYDVKMKEKGDIPEGYSVSREKKERFSLILESASTNQTSMYLCASSPSLAGRTYNEQFFGPGTRLTVL.

This clonotype was detected a few times. V gene TRBV7-3 combines with J gene TRBJ2-2, with a possible D match to TRBD1 (6 bases). Germline assignment: CDR1 SGHTA and CDR2 FQGTGA. The CDR3 contains 17 residues. The V gene lost 5 bases and the J gene lost 1 base, with 17 bases spanning the gap. The CDR3 here is CASSAQGLAENTGELFF. In nucleotides, the CDR3 is TGTGCCAGCAGCGCGCAGGGGCTAGCTGAGAACACCGGGGAGCTGTTTTTT. Looking up the rest from reference TRBV7-3 and TRBJ2-2 gives the full variable domain: GAGVSQTPSNKVTEKGKYVELRCDPISGHTALYWYRQSLGQGPEFLIYFQGTGAADDSGLPNDRFFAVRPEGSVSTLKIQRTERGDSAVYLCASSAQGLAENTGELFFGEGSRLTVL.

The chain employs TRBV12-3 or TRBV12-4 and TRBJ2-2; possibly TRBD2 for D (6 bases). The CDR3 runs to 13 residues. Trimming stripped 7 bases from V and 5 bases from J, with 11 bases between. The CDR3 bases are TGTGCCAGCAAAGCTAGCGAGACCGGGGAGCTGTTTTTT. Protein sequence: CASKASETGELFF.

The chain has TRBV28 and TRBJ1-1, with D perhaps matching TRBD1 (5 bases). The CDR3 spans 13 residues. The V gene lost 4 bases and the J gene lost 8 bases, with 14 bases spanning the gap. Germline CDR1 is MDHEN and CDR2 is SYDVKM. This CDR3 reads CASSYADRGEAFF. The CDR3 DNA sequence: TGTGCCAGCAGTTATGCTGACCGGGGGGAAGCTTTCTTT.

This rearrangement joins TRBV4-1 to TRBJ1-1, with 9 positions matching TRBD1. The junction had 7 bases not matched to a gene; V was cut back by 4 bases and J by 4 bases. Germline assignment: CDR1 MGHRA and CDR2 YSYEKL. This CDR3 has 15 amino acids. Here the CDR3 reads CASSLETGGITEAFF. CDR3 bases: TGCGCCAGCAGCCTAGAGACAGGGGGAATCACTGAAGCTTTCTTT.

V is TRBV4-1 and J is TRBJ2-2; TRBD1 agrees at 11 bases. Germline CDR1 reads MGHRA; CDR2 reads YSYEKL. The V gene end was trimmed by 6 bases and the J gene end by 5 bases; junction bases not matched to a gene: 8. The CDR3 runs 16 residues. CDR3 amino acids: CASRYWTGGETGELFF. CDR3 sequence (DNA): TGCGCCAGCAGATACTGGACAGGGGGCGAGACCGGGGAGCTGTTTTTT.

This clonotype was recorded a few times. The V gene is TRBV11-2, the J gene TRBJ2-3, with D possibly called TRBD1 or TRBD2 (5 bases each). The V end lost 5 bases, the J end lost 4 bases, and 25 bases lay between the germline ends. This CDR3 spans 18 amino acids. In germline, CDR1 is SGHAT, CDR2 FQNNGV. CDR3 protein: CASSPIGLWERGADTQYF. The CDR3 region has the DNA TGTGCCAGCAGCCCCATCGGGTTGTGGGAACGAGGGGCAGATACGCAGTATTTT. The full variable domain, rest sourced from reference TRBV11-2 and TRBJ2-3, is EAGVAQSPRYKIIEKRQSVAFWCNPISGHATLYWYQQILGQGPKLLIQFQNNGVVDDSQLPKDRFSAERLKGVDSTLKIQPAKLEDSAVYLCASSPIGLWERGADTQYFGPGTRLTVL.

This clonotype was observed many times. The chain recombines TRBV12-3 or TRBV12-4 with TRBJ2-1, with a tentative D call TRBD2 (6 bases). V dropped 3 bases and J dropped 9 bases, with 15 bases sitting between them. The CDR3 sequence is 14 residues long. The CDR3 coding sequence is TGTGCCAGCAGTTTGTCGGGAGCGGCCAGTGAGCAGTTCTTC. Residues: CASSLSGAASEQFF.

This clonotype showed up just a few times. This chain connects TRBV28 to TRBJ2-7; 7 bases are shared with TRBD1. The V gene's germline CDR1 is MDHEN and CDR2 SYDVKM. The CDR3 is made up of 13 amino acids. Trimming cost V 2 bases and J 4 bases; bases outside gene matches: 2. CDR3 sequence (DNA): TGTGCCAGCAGTTTACCACAGGGGTACGAGCAGTACTTC. It is translated as CASSLPQGYEQYF.

This rearrangement joins TRBV4-1 to TRBJ1-4; D may be TRBD1 (5 bases). The CDR3 has 18 amino acids. The ends were cut back, 2 bases at V and 0 bases at J, with 16 bases in the middle. Looked up from germline, CDR1 is MGHRA and CDR2 is YSYEKL. The CDR3 region is CASSQRGLLPTTNEKLFF. As DNA, the CDR3 is TGCGCCAGCAGCCAAAGGGGACTCCTCCCTACAACTAATGAAAAACTGTTTTTT.

The chain recombines TRBV4-1 with TRBJ1-1; maybe TRBD1 (6 bases). V lost 4 bases and J 6 bases, leaving 15 bases between the germline ends. Looked up from germline, CDR1 is MGHRA and CDR2 is YSYEKL. The length of the CDR3 is 14 residues. CDR3 nucleotide sequence: TGCGCCAGCAGCCCCCCCGGGGGGGCCGCTGAAGCTTTCTTT. Amino acid sequence: CASSPPGGAAEAFF.

The chain is built from TRBV20-1 and TRBJ1-2, with D tentatively TRBD1 (6 bases). The CDR3 is 14 residues long. Germline CDR1 is DFQATT and CDR2 is SNEGSKA (reference sequence). Trimming took 4 bases from V and 0 from J, leaving 12 bases between them. This CDR3 reads CSATDRPANYGYTF. CDR3 DNA: TGCAGTGCTACCGACAGGCCCGCTAACTATGGCTACACCTTC.

V and J are TRBV7-2 and TRBJ2-1, with TRBD2 as a possible D gene (5 bases). Trimming took 1 base from V and 6 from J, leaving 13 bases between them. This CDR3 comprises 15 residues. Germline V gene data show CDR1 as SGHTA and CDR2 as FQGNSA. The CDR3 nucleotides read TGTGCCAGCAGCTTAGAGTGGGAGCCCGGCAATGAGCAGTTCTTC. Amino acids: CASSLEWEPGNEQFF.

This clonotype was seen only a few times. The J gene is TRBJ1-3, the V gene TRBV13; 9 bases map to TRBD1. The CDR3 sequence is 18 residues long. With 3 bases clipped from V and 0 bases from J, the junction kept 9 bases outside the gene matches. Looked up from germline, CDR1 is PRHDT and CDR2 is FYEKMQ (reference sequence). CDR3: CASSFSVPGQGSGNTIYF. In DNA form, the CDR3 reads TGTGCCAGCAGCTTCAGCGTCCCGGGACAGGGCTCTGGAAACACCATATATTTT.

This clonotype showed up many times. The rearrangement joins TRBV7-9 to TRBJ2-7, with unresolved D. The CDR3 has 15 amino acids. Trimming removed 2 bases from V and 4 bases from J, with 15 bases in between. Per the germline V gene, CDR1 is SEHNR and CDR2 is FQNEAQ (reference sequence). The CDR3 loop reads CASSLSWSGRYEQYF. The CDR3 DNA reads as TGTGCCAGCAGCTTAAGTTGGTCAGGCCGATACGAGCAGTACTTC.

The chain uses TRBV7-2 and TRBJ1-1, with D hard to call. Trimming left V 2 bases short and J 1 base short, with 17 bases between. The CDR3 is 17 amino acids. CDR1 is SGHTA and CDR2 is FQGNSA in the germline V gene. CDR3 amino acids: CASSLLGMGRRNTEAFF. Written as DNA, the CDR3 is TGTGCCAGCAGCTTATTGGGTATGGGCCGGAGGAACACTGAAGCTTTCTTT.

V gene TRBV7-2 combines with J gene TRBJ2-7; D may be TRBD1 or TRBD2 (5 bases each). V was cut by 4 bases and J by 0 bases, with 19 bases left in between. Germline CDR1 and CDR2: SGHTA and FQGNSA. The CDR3 totals 17 residues. The CDR3 reads CASSSRWSGPNSYEQYF. The DNA of the CDR3 is TGTGCCAGCAGCTCCCGCTGGTCGGGGCCCAACTCCTACGAGCAGTACTTC.

This clonotype was seen more than once but under ten times. The V call is TRBV3-1, the J call TRBJ2-7, with 10 bases fitting TRBD2. Trimming cost V 0 bases and J 2 bases; bases outside gene matches: 13. This CDR3 spans 19 amino acids. Germline-derived CDR1 and CDR2 are LGHDT and YNNKEL (reference sequence). The chain's CDR3 is CASSQEGRHSGRIPYEQYF. As DNA, the CDR3 is TGTGCCAGCAGCCAAGAAGGTCGCCATAGCGGGAGGATTCCCTACGAGCAGTACTTC.

The genes are TRBV20-1 and TRBJ2-7; D may be TRBD1 (6 bases). CDR3 length equals 13 residues. V shed 0 bases and J shed 5 bases, with 11 bases lying between them. Germline lookup yields CDR1 DFQATT and CDR2 SNEGSKA (reference sequence). CDR3 loop: CSAREQGRNEQYF. The DNA of the CDR3 is TGCAGTGCTAGAGAACAGGGAAGGAACGAGCAGTACTTC.

The chain recombines TRBV28 with TRBJ1-5, with D unclear. The CDR3 contains 13 residues. Per germline, CDR1 MDHEN and CDR2 SYDVKM. V was clipped by 6 bases and J by 2 bases, with 8 bases between them. Here the CDR3 DNA reads TGTGCCAGCAGGCCCAAGGGCAATCAGCCCCAGCATTTT. This encodes CASRPKGNQPQHF.

The J gene is TRBJ2-1, the V gene TRBV27; 11 bases line up with TRBD2. The germline gives CDR1 MNHEY, CDR2 SMNVEV (reference sequence). Germline trimming cut 10 bases from V and 8 bases from J; bases unmatched to any gene: 16. There are 16 residues in the CDR3. CDR3 loop: CATRTSLLAGDDEQFF. In DNA form, the CDR3 reads TGTGCCACCCGGACGAGTTTACTAGCGGGAGACGATGAGCAGTTCTTC.

In regard to this clonotype: Compared with germline, one end of the junction differs, possibly owing to a read error. The CDR3 DNA is TGCAGTGCCCAAGGGTCTCCGATTCCTCCTAAAAACAGTCAGTACTTC. It encodes CSAQGSPIPPKNSQYF. This chain connects TRBV20-1 to TRBJ2-4; no clear D. Germline V gives CDR1 DFQATT, CDR2 SNEGSKA (reference sequence). The CDR3 sequence is 16 residues long.

The J gene is TRBJ2-4, the V gene TRBV12-3 or TRBV12-4; TRBD2 might be the D (6 bases). V was cut by 5 bases and J by 7 bases, with 21 bases left in between. The CDR3 spans 16 residues. The DNA of the CDR3 is TGTGCCAGCAGTCCGGGACTGTCGGAACCTGGGAACATTCAGTACTTC. This gives the protein CASSPGLSEPGNIQYF.

V gene TRBV12-3 or TRBV12-4 combines with J gene TRBJ2-4; no definite D call. V was shortened by 8 bases and J by 0 bases, with 2 bases between the two germline ends. The CDR3 spans 11 residues. CDR3 protein: CASGAKNIQYF. In nucleotides, the CDR3 is TGTGCCAGCGGAGCCAAAAACATTCAGTACTTC.

Only a few counts were recorded for this clonotype. The rearrangement joins TRBV27 to TRBJ2-2, with D unresolved. Looked up from germline, CDR1 is MNHEY and CDR2 is SMNVEV (reference sequence). The length of the CDR3 is 14 residues. The CDR3 protein is CATADVRNTGELFF. The CDR3 region has the DNA TGTGCTACAGCAGATGTTCGGAACACCGGGGAGCTGTTTTTT.

In its sample, this clonotype was seen many times. The V and J genes are TRBV20-1 and TRBJ1-2; D is ambiguous. V was cut by 0 bases and J by 4 bases, with 12 bases left in between. The CDR3 runs to 14 residues. The germline CDR1 and CDR2 sequences are DFQATT and SNEGSKA (reference sequence). The CDR3 coding sequence is TGCAGTGCTAGAGATATGGGGTTGGTCTATGGCTACACCTTC. Translation: CSARDMGLVYGYTF.

The chain combines TRBV20-1 with TRBJ2-2; D call uncertain. The CDR3 has 15 amino acids. CDR1 is DFQATT, CDR2 SNEGSKA, per germline (reference sequence). With 0 bases removed from V and 4 bases from J, the gap between germline ends came to 12 bases. CDR3 DNA: TGCAGTGCTAGAGATAGGCGTTCGGGCACCGGGGAGCTGTTTTTT. Its protein product is CSARDRRSGTGELFF.

A few counts support this clonotype. The gene calls are TRBV6-5 and TRBJ1-2, with D tentatively TRBD1 (5 bases). The V and J ends lost 2 bases and 0 bases respectively, with 13 bases between them. This CDR3 contains 16 residues. Per germline, CDR1 MNHEY and CDR2 SVGAGI. DNA for the CDR3: TGTGCCAGCAGTTACCGGGGAGACAGCCCTAACTATGGCTACACCTTC. Its translation is CASSYRGDSPNYGYTF.